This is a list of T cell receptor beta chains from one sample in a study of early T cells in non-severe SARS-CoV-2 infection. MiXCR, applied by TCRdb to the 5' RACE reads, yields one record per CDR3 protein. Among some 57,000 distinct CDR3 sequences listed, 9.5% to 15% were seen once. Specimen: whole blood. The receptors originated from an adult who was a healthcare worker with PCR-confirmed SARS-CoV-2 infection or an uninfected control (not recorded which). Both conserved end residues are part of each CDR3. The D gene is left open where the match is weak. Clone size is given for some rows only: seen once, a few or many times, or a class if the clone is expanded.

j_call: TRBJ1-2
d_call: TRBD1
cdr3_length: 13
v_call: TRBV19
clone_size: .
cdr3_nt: TGTGCCAGTAAATACCGGGACAGGGCTGGCTACACCTTC
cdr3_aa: CASKYRDRAGYTF

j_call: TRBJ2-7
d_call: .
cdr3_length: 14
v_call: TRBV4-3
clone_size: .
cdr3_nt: TGCGCCAGCAGCCCGACACGTGTAGGATACGAGCAGTACTTC
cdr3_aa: CASSPTRVGYEQYF

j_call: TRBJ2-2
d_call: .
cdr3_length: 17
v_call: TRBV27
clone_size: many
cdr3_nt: TGTGCCAGCAGTTTAGTGCGCCCCGAGGGTGGCACCGGGGAGCTGTTTTTT
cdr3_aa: CASSLVRPEGGTGELFF

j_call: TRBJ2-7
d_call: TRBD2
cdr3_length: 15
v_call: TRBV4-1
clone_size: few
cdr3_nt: TGCGCCAGCAGCCCGGGGACTAGCGGGGGCTACGAGCAGTACTTC
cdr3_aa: CASSPGTSGGYEQYF

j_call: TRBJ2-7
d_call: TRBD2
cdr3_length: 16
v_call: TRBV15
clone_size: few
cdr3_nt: TGTGCCACCAGCAGAGAGGGACTACCCCAAGCTACGACGCAGTACTTC
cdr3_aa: CATSREGLPQATTQYF

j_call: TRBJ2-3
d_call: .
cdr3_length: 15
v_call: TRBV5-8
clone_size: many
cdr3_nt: TGTGCCAGCAGCTTGTTTGTACACAGCACAGATACGCAGTATTTT
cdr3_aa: CASSLFVHSTDTQYF

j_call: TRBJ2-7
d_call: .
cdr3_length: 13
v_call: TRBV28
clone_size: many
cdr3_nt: TGTGCCAGCAGAACTGGGGGGACGGGAGAGCAGTACTTC
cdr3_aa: CASRTGGTGEQYF

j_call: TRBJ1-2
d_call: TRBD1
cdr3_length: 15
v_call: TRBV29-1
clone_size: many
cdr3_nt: TGCAGCGTTGAAGTCCTTCCACAGGGGGCTGTAGGCTACACCTTC
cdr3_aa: CSVEVLPQGAVGYTF

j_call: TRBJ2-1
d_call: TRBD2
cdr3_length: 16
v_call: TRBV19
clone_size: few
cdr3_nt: TGTGCCAGTAGTTTTGGGACTAGCGGGGGCTACAATGAGCAGTTCTTC
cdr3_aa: CASSFGTSGGYNEQFF

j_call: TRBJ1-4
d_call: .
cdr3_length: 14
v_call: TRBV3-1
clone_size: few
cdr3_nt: TGTGCCAGCAGGGAGGACGGACCTAATGAAAAACTGTTTTTT
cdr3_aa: CASREDGPNEKLFF

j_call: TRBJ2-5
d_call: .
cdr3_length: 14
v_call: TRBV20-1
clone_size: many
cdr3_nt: TGCAGTGCTAGTCGTGTCCGGGGACAAGAGACCCAGTACTTC
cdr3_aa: CSASRVRGQETQYF

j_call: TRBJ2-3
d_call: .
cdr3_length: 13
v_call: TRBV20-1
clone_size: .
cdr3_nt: TGCAGTGCTAGAGCGGGGGGCACAGATACGCAGAATTTT
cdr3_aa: CSARAGGTDTQNF

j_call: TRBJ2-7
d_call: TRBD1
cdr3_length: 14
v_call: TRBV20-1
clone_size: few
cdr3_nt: TGCAGTGCTAGGGGGACAGGGGAGGCCTACGAGCAGTACTTC
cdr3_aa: CSARGTGEAYEQYF

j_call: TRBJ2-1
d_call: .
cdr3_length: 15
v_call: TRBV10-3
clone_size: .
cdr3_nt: TGTGCCATCAGTGACGGCGGGATCTCCTACAATGAGCAGTTCTTC
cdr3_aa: CAISDGGISYNEQFF

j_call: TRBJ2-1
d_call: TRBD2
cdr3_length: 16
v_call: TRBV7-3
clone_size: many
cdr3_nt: TGTGCCAGCAGCTTATTCGGGACTAGCGCTAACAATGAGCAGTTCTTC
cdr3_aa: CASSLFGTSANNEQFF

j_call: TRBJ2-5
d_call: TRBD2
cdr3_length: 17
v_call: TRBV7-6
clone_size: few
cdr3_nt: TGTGCCAGCAGCTTAGCGCTTCTAGCGGGGGCCCAAGAGACCCAGTACTTC
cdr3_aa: CASSLALLAGAQETQYF

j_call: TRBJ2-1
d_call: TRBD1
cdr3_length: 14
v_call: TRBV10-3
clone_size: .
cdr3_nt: TGTGCCATCAGTGATCGGACAGGGGGCTTTGAGCAGTTCTTC
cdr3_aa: CAISDRTGGFEQFF

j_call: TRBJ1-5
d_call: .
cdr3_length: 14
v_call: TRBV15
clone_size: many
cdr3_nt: TGTGCCACCAGCAGACAGGGATCCGATCAGCCCCAGCATTTT
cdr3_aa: CATSRQGSDQPQHF

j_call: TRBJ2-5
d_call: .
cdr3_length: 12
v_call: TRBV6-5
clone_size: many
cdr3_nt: TGTGCCAGCAGGTTGGGTGGAGAGACCCAGTACTTC
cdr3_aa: CASRLGGETQYF

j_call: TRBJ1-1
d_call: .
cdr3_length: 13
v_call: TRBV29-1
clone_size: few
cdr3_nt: TGCAGCGTTTTTCCTGGAATGGGAACTGAAGCTTTCTTT
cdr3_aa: CSVFPGMGTEAFF

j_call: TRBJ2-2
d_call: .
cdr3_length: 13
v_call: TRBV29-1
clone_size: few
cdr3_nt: TGCTCCGGGACCGATGGACACACCGGGGAGCTGTTTTTT
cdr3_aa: CSGTDGHTGELFF